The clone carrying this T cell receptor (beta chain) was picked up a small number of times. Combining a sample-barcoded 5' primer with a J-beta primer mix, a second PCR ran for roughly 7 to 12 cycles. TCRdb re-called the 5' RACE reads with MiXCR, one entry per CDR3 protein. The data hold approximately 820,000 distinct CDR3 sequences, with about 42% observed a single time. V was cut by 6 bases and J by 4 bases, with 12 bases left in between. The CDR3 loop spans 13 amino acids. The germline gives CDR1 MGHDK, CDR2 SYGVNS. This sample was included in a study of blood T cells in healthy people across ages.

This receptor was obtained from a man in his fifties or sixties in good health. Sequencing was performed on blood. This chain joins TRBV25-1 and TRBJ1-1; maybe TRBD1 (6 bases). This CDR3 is CASRQQGFTEAFF. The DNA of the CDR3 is TGTGCCAGCAGACAACAGGGTTTCACTGAAGCTTTCTTT.